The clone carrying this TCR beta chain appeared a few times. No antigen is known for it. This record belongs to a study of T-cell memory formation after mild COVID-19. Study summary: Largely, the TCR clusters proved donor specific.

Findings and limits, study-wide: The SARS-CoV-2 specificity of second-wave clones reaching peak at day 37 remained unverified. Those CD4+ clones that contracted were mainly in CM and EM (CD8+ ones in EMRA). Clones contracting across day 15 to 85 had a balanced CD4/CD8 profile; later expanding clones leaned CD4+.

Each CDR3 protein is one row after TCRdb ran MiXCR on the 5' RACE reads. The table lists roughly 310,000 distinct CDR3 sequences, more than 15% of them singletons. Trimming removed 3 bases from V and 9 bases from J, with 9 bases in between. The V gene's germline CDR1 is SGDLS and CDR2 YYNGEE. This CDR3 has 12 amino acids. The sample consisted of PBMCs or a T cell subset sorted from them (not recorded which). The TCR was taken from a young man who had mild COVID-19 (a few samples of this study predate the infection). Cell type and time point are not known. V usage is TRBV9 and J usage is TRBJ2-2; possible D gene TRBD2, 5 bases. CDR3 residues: CASSASWRELFF. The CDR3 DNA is TGTGCCAGCAGCGCTAGCTGGCGGGAGCTGTTTTTT.